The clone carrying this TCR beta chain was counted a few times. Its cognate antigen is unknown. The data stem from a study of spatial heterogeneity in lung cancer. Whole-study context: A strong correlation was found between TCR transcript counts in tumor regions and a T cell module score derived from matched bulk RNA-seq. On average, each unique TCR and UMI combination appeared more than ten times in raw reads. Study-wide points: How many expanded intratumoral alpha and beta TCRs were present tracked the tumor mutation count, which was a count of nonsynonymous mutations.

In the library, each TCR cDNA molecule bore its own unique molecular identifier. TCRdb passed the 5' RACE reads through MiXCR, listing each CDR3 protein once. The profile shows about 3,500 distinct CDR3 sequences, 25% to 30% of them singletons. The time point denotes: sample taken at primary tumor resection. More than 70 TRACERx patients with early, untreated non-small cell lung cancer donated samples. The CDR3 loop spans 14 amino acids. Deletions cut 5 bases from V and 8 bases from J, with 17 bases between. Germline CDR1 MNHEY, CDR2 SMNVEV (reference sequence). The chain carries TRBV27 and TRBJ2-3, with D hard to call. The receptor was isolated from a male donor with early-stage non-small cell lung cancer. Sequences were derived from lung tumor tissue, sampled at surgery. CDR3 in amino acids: CASSPSSTQSTQYF. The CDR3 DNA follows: TGTGCCAGCAGTCCCTCGTCTACCCAGAGTACGCAGTATTTT.